Shown below are 31 T cell receptor beta chains from a single sample sequenced in a study of CD4 T cells in relation to SARS-CoV-2 and coronaviruses (dated by TCRdb to 2020 to 2023). Libraries were prepared through the immunoSEQ multiplex PCR assay. Here the immuneACCESS table is served through TCRdb, limited to in-frame sequences with V and J called. Missing clones are a known gap in these copies; in checked studies unresolved V genes cover under half, and the rest lacks a known reason. The sample records about 22,000 clones, roughly 73% of which are singletons. About 16% of the sample is in the top ten clones. CD4+ T cells from unexposed donors were collected before the COVID-19 pandemic (2011-2018). After around ten days of culture, CD4+ T cells were isolated with the EasySep CD4+ T cell isolation kit. Their antigens remain unidentified. What was sequenced was CD4+ T cells from PBMCs, cultured in vitro. These receptors all come from a human donor in good health.

This clone has just a few counts. This chain connects TRBV2 to TRBJ2-2, with D possibly matching TRBD2 (6 bases). The CDR3 has 13 residues. Germline V CDR1 and CDR2: SNHLY, FYNNEI. Trimming removed 6 bases from V and 5 bases from J, with 10 bases in between. The CDR3 coding sequence is TGTGCCAGCAGGGGGGGAAAGACCGGGGAGCTGTTTTTT. This sequence encodes CASRGGKTGELFF.

V usage is TRBV4-2 and J usage is TRBJ2-3; 10 positions agree with TRBD2. The CDR3 runs to 16 residues. V shed 4 bases, J shed 3 bases, and the junction held 7 bases outside the gene matches. CDR1 and CDR2 (germline): LGHNA, YNFKEQ. DNA for the CDR3: TGTGCCAGCAGCCCGAGAGCGGGAGGGTTGACAGATACGCAGTATTTT. Translated, it gives CASSPRAGGLTDTQYF.

This clone was recorded once. The J gene is TRBJ2-6, the V gene TRBV5-6; D is uncertain. V was shortened by 0 bases and J by 4 bases, with 8 bases between the two germline ends. The CDR3 length is 15 residues. The V gene's germline CDR1 is SGHDT and CDR2 YYEEEE. The CDR3: CASSLAGSGANVLTF. The DNA of the CDR3 is TGTGCCAGCAGCTTGGCCGGTTCAGGGGCCAACGTCCTGACTTTC.

The CDR3 loop reads CASSSDQTSGSSDTQYF. In DNA form, the CDR3 reads TGTGCCAGCAGTTCCGACCAGACTAGCGGGAGCTCAGATACGCAGTATTTT. V gene TRBV27 combines with J gene TRBJ2-3; TRBD2 matches 12 bases. Germline V lookup: CDR1 MNHEY, CDR2 SMNVEV (reference sequence). J gave up 4 bases and V 4 bases, and 9 bases lay outside the gene matches. This CDR3 is built from 17 residues.

This rearrangement joins TRBV7-3 to TRBJ2-6; the D gene could be TRBD1 or TRBD2 (6 bases each). Trimming stripped 3 bases from V and 7 bases from J, with 13 bases between. Looked up from germline, CDR1 is SGHTA and CDR2 is FQGTGA. The CDR3 contains 15 residues. DNA of the CDR3: TGTGCCAGCAGCTTGAGGGGGGATGCTGCCAACGTCCTGACTTTC. This gives the protein CASSLRGDAANVLTF. The whole variable domain, remainder taken from reference TRBV7-3 and TRBJ2-6, is GAGVSQTPSNKVTEKGKYVELRCDPISGHTALYWYRQSLGQGPEFLIYFQGTGAADDSGLPNDRFFAVRPEGSVSTLKIQRTERGDSAVYLCASSLRGDAANVLTFGAGSRLTVL.

In this sample, this clone turned up a few times. This rearrangement joins TRBV19 to TRBJ1-2; 9 positions match TRBD1. This CDR3 spans 15 amino acids. The germline V gene encodes CDR1 LNHDA and CDR2 SQIVND (reference sequence). The J segment lost 10 bases and the V segment lost 5 bases, leaving 14 bases of the junction unmatched. Written as DNA, the CDR3 is TGTGCCAGTAGTTCCTTCGGGACAGGGCGACGCGACTACACCTTC. Translation: CASSSFGTGRRDYTF.

This clone was seen a single time. The chain employs TRBV19 and TRBJ2-1; 8 nucleotides align to TRBD2. Losses at the gene ends were 3 bases for V and 4 bases for J; bases not matched to a gene: 5. CDR3 length: 15 amino acids. Germline V gene lookup returns CDR1 LNHDA and CDR2 SQIVND (reference sequence). The CDR3 is CASSIVVAGYNEQFF. CDR3 nucleotide sequence: TGTGCCAGTAGTATCGTGGTAGCGGGATACAATGAGCAGTTCTTC. Full variable domain (missing parts from reference TRBV19 and TRBJ2-1): DGGITQSPKYLFRKEGQNVTLSCEQNLNHDAMYWYRQDPGQGLRLIYYSQIVNDFQKGDIAEGYSVSREKKESFPLTVTSAQKNPTAFYLCASSIVVAGYNEQFFGPGTRLTVL.

V is TRBV19 and J is TRBJ1-5; D is uncertain. The CDR3 is 13 amino acids. Per the germline V gene, CDR1 is LNHDA and CDR2 is SQIVND (reference sequence). Trimming took off 5 bases at V and 5 bases at J, with 10 bases between the two ends. The CDR3 protein is CASSRQFDQPQHF. The CDR3 nucleotides read TGTGCCAGTAGTCGGCAGTTCGATCAGCCCCAGCATTTT.

The genes are TRBV9 and TRBJ2-1, with TRBD2 matching 9 bases. The CDR3 length is 15 residues. After removal of 4 bases from V and 4 bases from J, the junction contained 6 bases not matched to a gene. Germline CDR1 is SGDLS and CDR2 is YYNGEE. The DNA of the CDR3 is TGTGCCAGCAGCATAACTAGCGGGCTATACAATGAGCAGTTCTTC. Its protein product is CASSITSGLYNEQFF.

The V and J genes are TRBV5-6 and TRBJ1-4; 8 bases line up with TRBD1. Germline V lookup: CDR1 SGHDT, CDR2 YYEEEE. V lost 0 bases, J lost 7 bases, and 8 bases stayed unmatched. This CDR3 has 16 amino acids. The CDR3 here is CASSLALTGGTEKLFF. The CDR3 region has the DNA TGTGCCAGCAGCTTGGCGTTAACAGGGGGTACTGAAAAACTGTTTTTT.

The V and J genes are TRBV12-5 and TRBJ2-3, with TRBD2 matching 7 bases. Germline assignment: CDR1 LGHNT and CDR2 FRNRAP. The CDR3 is made up of 15 amino acids. V was clipped by 7 bases and J by 1 base; unmatched bases: 8. The CDR3 bases are TGTGCTAGTGTTGGGCTAGCGGACGGCACAGATACGCAGTATTTT. Residues: CASVGLADGTDTQYF.

V and J are TRBV19 and TRBJ1-2; 7 bases line up with TRBD1. There are 15 residues in the CDR3. The germline CDR1 and CDR2 sequences are LNHDA and SQIVND (reference sequence). The V gene end was trimmed by 5 bases and the J gene end by 7 bases; junction bases not matched to a gene: 13. The CDR3 DNA follows: TGTGCCAGTAGTCCACGGACAGGTACTATGGTTGGCTACACCTTC. Translated: CASSPRTGTMVGYTF.

The chain joins TRBV6-5 to TRBJ1-2, with D unclear. The CDR3 runs to 13 residues. The ends were cut back, 8 bases at V and 3 bases at J, with 13 bases in the middle. Germline CDR1 and CDR2: MNHEY and SVGAGI. The CDR3 nucleotides are TGTGCCAGCGCCGTGGCCAGCGACTATGGCTACACCTTC. Translation gives CASAVASDYGYTF.

V and J are TRBV25-1 and TRBJ1-2; 9 bases match TRBD1. J was trimmed by 7 bases and V by 2 bases; bases with no gene match: 5. The V gene's germline CDR1 is MGHDK and CDR2 SYGVNS. This CDR3 has 14 residues. CDR3 sequence reads: CASSEGTGYGGYTF. As DNA, the CDR3 is TGTGCCAGCAGTGAAGGGACAGGGTATGGTGGCTACACCTTC.

The genes are TRBV3-1 (or the pseudogene TRBV3-2) and TRBJ1-2; TRBD1 matches at 9 bases. Germline CDR1 is LGHDT and CDR2 is YNNKEL (reference sequence). V shed 0 bases and J 3 bases; nucleotides not matched to a gene: 8. The CDR3 length is 17 residues. This CDR3 reads CASSQDGGTGWDYGYTF. Written as DNA, the CDR3 is TGTGCCAGCAGCCAAGACGGGGGGACAGGGTGGGACTATGGCTACACCTTC.

This clone was seen once. This chain joins TRBV19 and TRBJ2-7, with D perhaps given as TRBD1 or TRBD2 (5 bases each). The length of the CDR3 is 15 residues. In germline, CDR1 is LNHDA, CDR2 SQIVND (reference sequence). Trimming cost V 5 bases and J 4 bases, with 18 bases left between them. In nucleotides, the CDR3 is TGTGCCAGTAGTTCCGGGACCGGCCTGGGGTACGAGCAGTACTTC. Translation: CASSSGTGLGYEQYF.

This chain uses TRBV11-2 with TRBJ2-5; D possibly corresponds to TRBD2 (5 bases). Germline V CDR1 and CDR2: SGHAT, FQNNGV. This CDR3 is 12 amino acids long. Trimming pared 0 bases from V and 12 bases from J, leaving 11 bases between. The CDR3: CASSLEGKLEYF. The DNA for the CDR3 is TGTGCCAGCAGCTTAGAAGGGAAACTAGAGTACTTC.

This clone was detected once. V gene TRBV5-1 combines with J gene TRBJ2-3; tentatively, D is TRBD1 (5 bases). Trimming took 4 bases from V and 0 from J, leaving 12 bases between them. Germline CDR1 and CDR2: SGHRS and YFSETQ. This CDR3 is 15 amino acids long. Here the CDR3 reads CASSISGLSTDTQYF. The CDR3 DNA follows: TGCGCCAGCAGCATCTCAGGGCTTAGCACAGATACGCAGTATTTT.

There are a few counts of this clone. V is TRBV19 and J is TRBJ1-2, with 8 bases that match TRBD1. The CDR3 length is 14 residues. The V gene's germline CDR1 is LNHDA and CDR2 SQIVND (reference sequence). The trim removed 4 bases at V and 1 base at J, leaving 2 bases unmatched. CDR3 loop: CASSRDRNNYGYTF. The CDR3 nucleotides are TGTGCCAGTAGTAGGGACAGGAATAACTATGGCTACACCTTC. Looking up the rest from reference TRBV19 and TRBJ1-2 gives the full variable domain: DGGITQSPKYLFRKEGQNVTLSCEQNLNHDAMYWYRQDPGQGLRLIYYSQIVNDFQKGDIAEGYSVSREKKESFPLTVTSAQKNPTAFYLCASSRDRNNYGYTFGSGTRLTVV.

The chain combines TRBV3-1 (or the pseudogene TRBV3-2) with TRBJ1-1; possibly TRBD1 for D (6 bases). V gave up 4 bases and J gave up 1 base, with 13 bases separating them. Germline values: CDR1 LGHDT, CDR2 YNNKEL (reference sequence). The CDR3 spans 15 residues. This CDR3 is CASSRSSRGNTEAFF. CDR3 coding DNA: TGTGCCAGCAGCCGGTCAAGCAGGGGGAACACTGAAGCTTTCTTT.

This clone was observed a few times. The rearrangement joins TRBV7-3 to TRBJ2-2, with 8 positions matching TRBD2. This CDR3 has 17 residues. From germline, CDR1 is SGHTA and CDR2 FQGTGA. V was pared by 6 bases and J by 6 bases, with 15 bases of the junction left unmatched. The CDR3 DNA follows: TGTGCCAGCAGTCCTGTTCCGGGACTAGGGACCGCCGGGGAGCTGTTTTTT. Amino acids: CASSPVPGLGTAGELFF.

This chain joins TRBV19 and TRBJ2-1, with a tentative D call TRBD1 (6 bases). The CDR3 has 14 residues. Germline lookup yields CDR1 LNHDA and CDR2 SQIVND (reference sequence). V was shortened by 5 bases and J by 5 bases, with 13 bases between the two germline ends. CDR3 residues: CASSLTGTHNEQFF. The CDR3 bases are TGTGCCAGTAGTCTCACAGGGACCCACAATGAGCAGTTCTTC.

The V call is TRBV7-6, the J call TRBJ2-7; TRBD1 matches at 9 bases. V dropped 5 bases and J dropped 2; count of bases not matched to a gene: 7. The CDR3 has 15 amino acids. CDR1 is SGHVS, CDR2 FNYEAQ, per germline. DNA of the CDR3: TGTGCCAGCAGCCCGCGGACAGGGGAAACCTACGAGCAGTACTTC. This encodes CASSPRTGETYEQYF.

This clone was seen a single time. The chain carries TRBV6-1 and TRBJ2-7; 9 bases line up with TRBD1. The germline V gene encodes CDR1 MNHNS and CDR2 SASEGT. The CDR3 spans 15 residues. V trimming: 3 bases; J trimming: 2 bases; junction bases outside the gene matches: 5. CDR3 nucleotides: TGTGCCAGCAGTGAGGTGGGACAGGGCGCCTACGAGCAGTACTTC. Translating it yields CASSEVGQGAYEQYF.

The V call is TRBV29-1, the J call TRBJ2-5; D uncertain. This CDR3 region has 12 residues. V lost 3 bases and J lost 5, with 10 bases in between. CDR1 is SQVTM, CDR2 ANQGSEA, per germline. The DNA of the CDR3 is TGCAGCGTTGAGAGGTCTGAGGAGACCCAGTACTTC. Protein: CSVERSEETQYF.

This sequence joins TRBV20-1 and TRBJ2-4, with TRBD1 matching 8 bases. Trimming at V came to 8 bases and at J to 7 bases, leaving 4 bases not matched to a gene. Germline assignment: CDR1 DFQATT and CDR2 SNEGSKA (reference sequence). The CDR3 covers 11 residues. The CDR3 coding sequence is TGCAGTCTCCGACAGGGGAACATTCAGTACTTC. Protein sequence: CSLRQGNIQYF.

V usage is TRBV29-1 and J usage is TRBJ2-7; maybe TRBD2 (6 bases). CDR1 and CDR2 (germline): SQVTM, ANQGSEA. CDR3 length: 12 residues. Trimming removed 6 bases at V and 8 bases at J, with 17 bases between. CDR3 loop: CSVSPYGSKQYF. CDR3 coding DNA: TGCAGCGTCTCTCCCTACGGGAGTAAGCAGTACTTC.

V and J are TRBV5-4 and TRBJ2-7; D ambiguous. Trimming took off 0 bases at V and 6 bases at J, with 13 bases between the two ends. The CDR3 contains 14 residues. Germline V CDR1 and CDR2: SGHNT, YYREEE (reference sequence). This chain's CDR3 is CASSLDRSLPEQYF. The CDR3 DNA reads as TGTGCCAGCAGCTTGGATAGGAGCTTGCCCGAGCAGTACTTC.

The chain is built from TRBV27 and TRBJ1-1; D is undetermined. The CDR3 runs 11 residues. CDR1 is MNHEY, CDR2 SMNVEV, per germline (reference sequence). Trimming took 6 bases from V and 5 from J, leaving 7 bases between them. Here the CDR3 DNA reads TGTGCCAGCAGATTTTTGACTGAAGCTTTCTTT. Its translation: CASRFLTEAFF.

The chain combines TRBV28 with TRBJ2-3; D unresolved. Germline CDR1 MDHEN, CDR2 SYDVKM. This CDR3 comprises 13 residues. V was trimmed by 3 bases and J by 2 bases, leaving 6 bases between them. CDR3 bases: TGTGCCAGCAGTTTCGCGAACACAGATACGCAGTATTTT. Protein product: CASSFANTDTQYF.

The V call is TRBV6-6, the J call TRBJ2-1; a weak D match, TRBD1 (6 bases). V lost 4 bases, J lost 7 bases, and 8 bases lay in between. This CDR3 comprises 12 residues. From germline, CDR1 is MNHNY and CDR2 SVGAGI (reference sequence). CDR3 nucleotide sequence: TGTGCCAGCAGTTTTACAGGGAATGAGCAGTTCTTC. Its translation: CASSFTGNEQFF.